This T cell receptor (beta chain) was identified in a study of blood T cell repertoires in COVID-19. All enrollees were roughly 18 to 100 years old and from 25 or so US areas. Donors were grouped by their self-reported clinical history. The V end lost 1 base, the J end lost 6 bases, and 10 bases lay between the germline ends. In germline, CDR1 is LGHDT, CDR2 YNNKEL (reference sequence). The CDR3 sequence is 13 residues long. Authors' methods: Scientists estimated how many nucleated cells there were by amplifying reference gene primers. Profiling relied on immunoSEQ multiplex PCR, and the TCRdb table lists in-frame clones only, not all of them. V, J and clone size were drawn from that table, and D and trimming were deduced from the DNA. The sample contains roughly 400,000 clones, 90% of which appear only once.

Material: PBMCs or T cells enriched from blood (not recorded which). This clonotype originated in a man aged 18 to 35 who had recovered from COVID-19. The chain recombines TRBV3-1 (or the pseudogene TRBV3-2) with TRBJ2-7; TRBD1 might be the D (6 bases). CDR3 protein: CASSQATGGEQYF. DNA of the CDR3: TGTGCCAGCAGCCAAGCGACAGGTGGCGAGCAGTACTTC.